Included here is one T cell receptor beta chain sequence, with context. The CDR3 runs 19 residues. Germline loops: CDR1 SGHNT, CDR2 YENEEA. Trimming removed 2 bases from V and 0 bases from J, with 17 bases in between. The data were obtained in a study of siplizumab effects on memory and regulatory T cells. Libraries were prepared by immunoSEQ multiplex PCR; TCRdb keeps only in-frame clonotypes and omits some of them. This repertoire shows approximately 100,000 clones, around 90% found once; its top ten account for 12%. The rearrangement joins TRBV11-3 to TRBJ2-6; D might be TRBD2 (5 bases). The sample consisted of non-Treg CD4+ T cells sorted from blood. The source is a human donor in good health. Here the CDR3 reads CASSLSAGSILSGANVLTF. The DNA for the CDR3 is TGTGCCAGCAGCTTATCGGCGGGTTCGATCCTCTCTGGGGCCAACGTCCTGACTTTC.